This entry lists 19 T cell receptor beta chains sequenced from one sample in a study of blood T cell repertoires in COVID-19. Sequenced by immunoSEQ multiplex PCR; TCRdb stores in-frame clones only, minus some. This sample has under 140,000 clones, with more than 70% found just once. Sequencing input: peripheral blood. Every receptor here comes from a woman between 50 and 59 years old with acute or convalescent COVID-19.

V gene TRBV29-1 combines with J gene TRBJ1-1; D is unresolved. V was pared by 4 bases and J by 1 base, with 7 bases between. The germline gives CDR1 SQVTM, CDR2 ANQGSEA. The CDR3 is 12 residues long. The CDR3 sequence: CSVALPNTEAFF. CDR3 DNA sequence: TGCAGCGTTGCACTCCCGAACACTGAAGCTTTCTTT.

The CDR3 nucleotides are TGTGCCAGCAGGGGTCCGGGACTAGCGCTAGATACGCAGTATTTT. This codes for CASRGPGLALDTQYF. This sequence joins TRBV6-5 and TRBJ2-3; TRBD2 agrees at 10 bases. Per germline, CDR1 MNHEY and CDR2 SVGAGI. The CDR3 runs 15 residues. The V gene end was trimmed by 6 bases and the J gene end by 5 bases; junction bases not matched to a gene: 8.

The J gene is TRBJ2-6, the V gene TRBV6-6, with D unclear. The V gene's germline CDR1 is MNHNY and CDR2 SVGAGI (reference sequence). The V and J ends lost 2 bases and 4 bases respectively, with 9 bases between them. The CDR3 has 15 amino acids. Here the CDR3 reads CASSYGQAGANVLTF. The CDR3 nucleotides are TGTGCCAGCAGTTACGGGCAGGCGGGGGCCAACGTCCTGACTTTC.

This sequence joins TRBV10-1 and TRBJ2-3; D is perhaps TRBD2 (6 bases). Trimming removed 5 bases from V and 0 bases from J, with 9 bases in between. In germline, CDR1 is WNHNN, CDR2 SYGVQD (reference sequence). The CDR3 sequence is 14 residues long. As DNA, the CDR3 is TGCGCCAGCAGTACGGGGACTAGCACAGATACGCAGTATTTT. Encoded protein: CASSTGTSTDTQYF.

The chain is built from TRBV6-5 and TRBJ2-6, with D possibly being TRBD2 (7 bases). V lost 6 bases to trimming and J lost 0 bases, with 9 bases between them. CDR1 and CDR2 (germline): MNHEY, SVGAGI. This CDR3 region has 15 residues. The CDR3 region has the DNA TGTGCCAGCAGGGGAGGGGGCTCTGGGGCCAACGTCCTGACTTTC. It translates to CASRGGGSGANVLTF.

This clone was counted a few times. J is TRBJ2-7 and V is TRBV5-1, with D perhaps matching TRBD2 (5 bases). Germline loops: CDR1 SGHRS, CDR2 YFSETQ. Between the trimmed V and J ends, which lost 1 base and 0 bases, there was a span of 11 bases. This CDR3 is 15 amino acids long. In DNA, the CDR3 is TGCGCCAGCAGCTTGATAGCGTTTTCCTCCTACGAGCAGTACTTC. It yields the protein CASSLIAFSSYEQYF.

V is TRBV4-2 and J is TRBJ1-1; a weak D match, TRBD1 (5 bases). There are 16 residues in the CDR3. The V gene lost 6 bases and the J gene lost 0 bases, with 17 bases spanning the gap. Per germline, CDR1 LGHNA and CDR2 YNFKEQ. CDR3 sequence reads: CASRGVGGVMNTEAFF. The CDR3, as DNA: TGTGCCAGCAGAGGGGTTGGGGGGGTGATGAACACTGAAGCTTTCTTT.

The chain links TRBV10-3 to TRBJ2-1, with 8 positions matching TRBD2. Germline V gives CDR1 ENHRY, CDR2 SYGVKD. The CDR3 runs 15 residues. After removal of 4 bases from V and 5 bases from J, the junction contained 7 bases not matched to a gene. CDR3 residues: CAISGGFSGDNEQFF. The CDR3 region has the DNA TGTGCCATCAGTGGGGGGTTTAGCGGGGACAATGAGCAGTTCTTC.

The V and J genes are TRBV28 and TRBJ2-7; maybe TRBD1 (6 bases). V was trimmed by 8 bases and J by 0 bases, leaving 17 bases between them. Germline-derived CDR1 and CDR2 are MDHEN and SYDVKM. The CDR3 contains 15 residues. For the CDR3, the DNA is TGTGCCAGCGGGTCCGACAGGTGGGGCTCCTACGAGCAGTACTTC. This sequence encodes CASGSDRWGSYEQYF.

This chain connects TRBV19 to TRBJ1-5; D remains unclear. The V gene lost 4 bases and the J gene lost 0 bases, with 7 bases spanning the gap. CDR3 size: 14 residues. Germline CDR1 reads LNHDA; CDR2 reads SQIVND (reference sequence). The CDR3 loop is CASSRQYSNQPQHF. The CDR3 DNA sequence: TGTGCCAGTAGTAGGCAATATAGCAATCAGCCCCAGCATTTT.

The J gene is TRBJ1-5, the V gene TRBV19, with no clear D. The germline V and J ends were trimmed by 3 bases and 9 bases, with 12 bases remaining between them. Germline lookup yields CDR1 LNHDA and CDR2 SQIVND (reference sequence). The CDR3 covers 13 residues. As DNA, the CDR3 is TGTGCCAGTAGTATGGCCTCCTTTCGGCCCCAGCATTTT. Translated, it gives CASSMASFRPQHF.

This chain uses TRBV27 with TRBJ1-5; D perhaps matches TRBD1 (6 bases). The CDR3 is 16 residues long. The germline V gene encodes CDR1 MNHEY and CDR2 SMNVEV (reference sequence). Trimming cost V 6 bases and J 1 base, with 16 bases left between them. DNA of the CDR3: TGTGCCAGCAGCACAACAGGGCAAGGAAGCAATCAGCCCCAGCATTTT. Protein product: CASSTTGQGSNQPQHF.

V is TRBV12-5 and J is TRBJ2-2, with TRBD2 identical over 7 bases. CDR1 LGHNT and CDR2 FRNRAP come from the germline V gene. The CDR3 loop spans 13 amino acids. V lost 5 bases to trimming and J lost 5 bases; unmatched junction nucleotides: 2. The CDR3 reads CASGHGGTGELFF. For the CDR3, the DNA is TGTGCTAGTGGTCACGGGGGGACCGGGGAGCTGTTTTTT. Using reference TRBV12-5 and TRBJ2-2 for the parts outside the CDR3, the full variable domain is DARVTQTPRHKVTEMGQEVTMRCQPILGHNTVFWYRQTMMQGLELLAYFRNRAPLDDSGMPKDRFSAEMPDATLATLKIQPSEPRDSAVYFCASGHGGTGELFFGEGSRLTVL.

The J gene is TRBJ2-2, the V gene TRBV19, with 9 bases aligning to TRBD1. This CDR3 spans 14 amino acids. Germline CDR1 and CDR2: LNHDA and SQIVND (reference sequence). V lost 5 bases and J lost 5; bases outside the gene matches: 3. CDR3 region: CASSETGGTGELFF. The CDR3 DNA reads TGTGCCAGTAGTGAGACAGGGGGGACCGGGGAGCTGTTTTTT.

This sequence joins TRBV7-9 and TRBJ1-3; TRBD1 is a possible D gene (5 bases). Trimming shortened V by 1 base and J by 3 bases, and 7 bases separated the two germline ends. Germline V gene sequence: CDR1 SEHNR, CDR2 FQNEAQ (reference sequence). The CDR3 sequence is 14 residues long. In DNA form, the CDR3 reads TGTGCCAGCAGCTTAGTCAGGGATGGAAACACCATATATTTT. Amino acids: CASSLVRDGNTIYF.

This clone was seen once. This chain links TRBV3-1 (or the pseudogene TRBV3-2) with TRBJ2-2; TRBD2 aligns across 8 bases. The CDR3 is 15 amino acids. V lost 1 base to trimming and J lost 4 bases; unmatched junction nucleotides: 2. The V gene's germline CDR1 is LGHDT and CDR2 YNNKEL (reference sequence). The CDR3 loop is CASSQGAGGTGELFF. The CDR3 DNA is TGTGCCAGCAGCCAAGGGGCGGGAGGCACCGGGGAGCTGTTTTTT.

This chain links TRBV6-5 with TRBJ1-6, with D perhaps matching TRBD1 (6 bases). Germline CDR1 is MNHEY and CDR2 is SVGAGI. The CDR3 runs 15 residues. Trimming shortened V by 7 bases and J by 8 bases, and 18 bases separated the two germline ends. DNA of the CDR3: TGTGCCAGCAAGACAGGTTCCGGGCCCGATTCACCCCTCCACTTT. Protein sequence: CASKTGSGPDSPLHF.

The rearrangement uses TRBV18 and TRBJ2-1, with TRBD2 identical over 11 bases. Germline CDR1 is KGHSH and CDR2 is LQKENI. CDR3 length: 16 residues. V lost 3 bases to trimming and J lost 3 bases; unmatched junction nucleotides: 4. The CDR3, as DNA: TGTGCCAGCTCACCCATAGCGGGAGGGGGCTACAATGAGCAGTTCTTC. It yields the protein CASSPIAGGGYNEQFF.

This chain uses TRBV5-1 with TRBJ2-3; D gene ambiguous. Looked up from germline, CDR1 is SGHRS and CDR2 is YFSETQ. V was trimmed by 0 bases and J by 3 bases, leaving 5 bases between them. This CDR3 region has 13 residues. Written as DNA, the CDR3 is TGCGCCAGCAGCTTGGTCCTGACAGATACGCAGTATTTT. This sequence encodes CASSLVLTDTQYF.